These 9 T cell receptor beta chains share one sample of origin, sequenced in a study of graft-versus-host responses after intestinal transplantation. Sequencing used immunoSEQ multiplex PCR; TCRdb keeps in-frame clones, though not all of them. The repertoire includes about 78,000 clones, 90% of them detected once, and 4% sits in the top ten. These receptors' antigens are unknown. This material consisted of unstimulated CD8+ T cells sorted from spleen or lymph node cells, taken before transplant. These receptors were taken from a human donor who was the organ donor for an intestinal transplant.

The rearrangement links TRBV29-1 to TRBJ1-1; the D is unclear. With 0 bases removed from V and 6 bases from J, the gap between germline ends came to 14 bases. The length of the CDR3 is 14 residues. CDR1 SQVTM and CDR2 ANQGSEA come from the germline V gene. The CDR3 bases are TGCAGCGTTGAAGATATCAACCGGAGCTCTGAAGCTTTCTTT. Translation: CSVEDINRSSEAFF.

The chain is built from TRBV6-1 and TRBJ2-3; TRBD2 aligns across 8 bases. V was clipped by 7 bases and J by 2 bases; unmatched bases: 8. Germline assignment: CDR1 MNHNS and CDR2 SASEGT. The CDR3 has 15 residues. Here the CDR3 DNA reads TGTGCCAGCACTCCCACTAGCGGCCCCACAGATACGCAGTATTTT. Translation gives CASTPTSGPTDTQYF.

The rearrangement joins TRBV11-2 to TRBJ2-2; the D gene is possibly TRBD2 (7 bases). V gave up 1 base and J gave up 3 bases, with 12 bases separating them. Looked up from germline, CDR1 is SGHAT and CDR2 is FQNNGV. This CDR3 is built from 16 residues. The CDR3 region is CASSLGAGAYTGELFF. For the CDR3, the DNA is TGTGCCAGCAGCTTAGGGGCGGGGGCGTACACCGGGGAGCTGTTTTTT.

The rearrangement uses TRBV10-3 and TRBJ1-5; D perhaps matches TRBD1 (5 bases). V dropped 8 bases and J dropped 6 bases, with 8 bases sitting between them. CDR3 length: 11 residues. Germline CDR1 ENHRY, CDR2 SYGVKD. CDR3 coding DNA: TGTGCCATCGGCGGGGGTCAGCCCCAGCATTTT. The encoded protein is CAIGGGQPQHF.

The chain uses TRBV29-1 and TRBJ2-7, with 9 bases that match TRBD1. The CDR3 runs to 11 residues. CDR1 and CDR2 from the germline V gene are SQVTM and ANQGSEA. V shed 7 bases and J 6 bases; nucleotides not matched to a gene: 4. CDR3 sequence: CSETTGGEQYV. The CDR3 DNA is TGCAGCGAGACGACAGGGGGCGAGCAGTACGTC.

This chain uses TRBV5-8 with TRBJ1-1, with D perhaps matching TRBD1 (5 bases). V was shortened by 0 bases and J by 3 bases, with 9 bases between the two germline ends. This CDR3 contains 14 residues. Germline CDR1 and CDR2: SGHTS and YDEGEE. As DNA, the CDR3 is TGTGCCAGCAGCTTGGTAGGGGATGACACTGAAGCTTTCTTT. Amino acid sequence: CASSLVGDDTEAFF.

V and J are TRBV30 and TRBJ2-4; 10 bases align to TRBD1. The CDR3 extends over 17 amino acids. Trimming removed 5 bases from V and 6 bases from J; junction bases left unmatched: 16. CDR1 is GTSNPN, CDR2 SVGIG, per germline (reference sequence). CDR3 DNA sequence: TGTGCCTGGCCGAGTGGAGGGACAGGGGATATGGGAAACATTCAGTACTTC. Its protein is CAWPSGGTGDMGNIQYF.

The CDR3 sequence: CASSPQGTEASEQYV. The CDR3, as DNA: TGTGCCAGCAGCCCCCAGGGTACCGAGGCCTCCGAGCAGTACGTC. The genes are TRBV5-6 and TRBJ2-7, with a weak D call TRBD1 (5 bases). Deletions cut 4 bases from V and 6 bases from J, with 20 bases between. CDR1 is SGHDT and CDR2 is YYEEEE in the germline V gene. The length of the CDR3 is 15 residues.

The rearrangement joins TRBV30 to TRBJ1-1, with D perhaps TRBD1 (6 bases). Germline values: CDR1 GTSNPN, CDR2 SVGIG (reference sequence). Trimming shortened V by 3 bases and J by 0 bases, and 8 bases separated the two germline ends. This CDR3 is built from 13 residues. CDR3 sequence reads: CAWSTGLNTEAFF. Written as DNA, the CDR3 is TGTGCCTGGAGCACAGGGTTGAACACTGAAGCTTTCTTT.